This TCR beta chain was identified during a study of blood T cell repertoires in COVID-19. Sequenced by immunoSEQ multiplex PCR; TCRdb stores in-frame clones only, minus some. The table includes about 200,000 clones, 88% detected once. V was clipped by 2 bases and J by 5 bases; unmatched bases: 4. This CDR3 spans 14 amino acids. Germline CDR1 reads LNHDA; CDR2 reads SQIVND (reference sequence). The gene calls are TRBV19 and TRBJ2-3; 7 bases agree with TRBD2. The receptor was derived from a woman between 35 and 50 years old who had recovered from COVID-19. The material sequenced was peripheral blood. CDR3 nucleotides: TGTGCCAGTAGTATACGGGAGGCTGGAGATACGCAGTATTTT. The encoded protein is CASSIREAGDTQYF.